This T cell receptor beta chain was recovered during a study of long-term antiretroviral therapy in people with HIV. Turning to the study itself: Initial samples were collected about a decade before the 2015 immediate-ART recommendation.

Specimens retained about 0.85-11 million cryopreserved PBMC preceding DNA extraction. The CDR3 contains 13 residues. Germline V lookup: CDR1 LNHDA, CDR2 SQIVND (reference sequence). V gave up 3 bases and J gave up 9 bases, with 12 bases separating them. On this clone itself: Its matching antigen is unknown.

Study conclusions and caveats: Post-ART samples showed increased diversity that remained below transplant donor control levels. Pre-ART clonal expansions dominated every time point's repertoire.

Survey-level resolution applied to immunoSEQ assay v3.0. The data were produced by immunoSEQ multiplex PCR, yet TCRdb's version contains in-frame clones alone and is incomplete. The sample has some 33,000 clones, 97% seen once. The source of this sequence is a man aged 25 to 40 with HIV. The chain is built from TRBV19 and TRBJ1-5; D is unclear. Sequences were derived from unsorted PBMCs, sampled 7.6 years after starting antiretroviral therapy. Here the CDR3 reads CASSIGPPRPQHF. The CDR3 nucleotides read TGTGCCAGTAGTATCGGCCCCCCTAGGCCCCAGCATTTT.